The 25 T cell receptor beta chains presented below share a single source sample, sequenced in a study of patients with pleural tuberculosis. MiXCR was run by TCRdb on the reads, yielding one entry per CDR3 protein. The table shows 25,000 to 30,000 distinct CDR3 sequences, with 18% occurring only once. Sequencing was done on a sample of peripheral blood. All receptors derive from a human donor with pleural tuberculosis.

This clonotype is a singleton in its sample. J is TRBJ1-5 and V is TRBV20-1, with a possible D match to TRBD1 (5 bases). Germline assignment: CDR1 DFQATT and CDR2 SNEGSKA (reference sequence). CDR3 length equals 13 residues. V shed 7 bases and J shed 4 bases, with 14 bases lying between them. CDR3 sequence: CSEVPQGNQPQHF. The CDR3 DNA sequence: TGCAGTGAAGTACCCCAGGGTAATCAGCCCCAGCATTTT.

The table lists this clonotype with many counts. This chain connects TRBV10-3 to TRBJ2-1; the match to TRBD2 covers 11 bases. The ends lost 6 bases at V and 9 bases at J; junction bases unmatched: 10. The CDR3 runs 15 residues. Germline CDR1 ENHRY, CDR2 SYGVKD. CDR3 residues: CAIRSIAGGLGEQFF. The CDR3 region has the DNA TGTGCCATCAGGTCAATAGCGGGAGGGCTCGGTGAGCAGTTCTTC.

Ten or more counts support this clonotype. The chain couples TRBV4-1 to TRBJ1-1, with unresolved D. This CDR3 spans 13 amino acids. Between the trimmed V and J ends, which lost 1 base and 0 bases, there was a span of 3 bases. The germline CDR1 and CDR2 sequences are MGHRA and YSYEKL. The CDR3 region has the DNA TGCGCCAGCAGCCAAGGAGTGAACACTGAAGCTTTCTTT. This encodes CASSQGVNTEAFF.

This clonotype was detected many times. The CDR3 is CASSESTGVETQYF. CDR3 DNA sequence: TGTGCCAGTAGCGAATCGACAGGCGTAGAGACCCAGTACTTC. The chain joins TRBV19 to TRBJ2-5; D is possibly TRBD1 (6 bases). Trimming stripped 6 bases from V and 4 bases from J, with 15 bases between. CDR1 LNHDA and CDR2 SQIVND come from the germline V gene (reference sequence). The CDR3 spans 14 residues.

This clonotype was seen a single time. Germline is not matched at one junction end, which may reflect a read error. The rearrangement joins TRBV11-2 to TRBJ2-3; perhaps TRBD1 as D (6 bases). Germline loops: CDR1 SGHAT, CDR2 FQNNGV. The CDR3 spans 13 residues. The CDR3 region is CASSLDSTDRQYF. Written as DNA, the CDR3 is TGTGCCAGCAGCCTGGACAGCACAGATAGGCAGTATTTT.

This clonotype was detected ten times or more. The V call is TRBV7-6, the J call TRBJ2-1; D uncertain. Per germline, CDR1 SGHVS and CDR2 FNYEAQ. The CDR3 loop spans 11 amino acids. The V gene lost 5 bases and the J gene lost 7 bases, with 6 bases spanning the gap. CDR3 sequence: CASSARNEQFF. In DNA, the CDR3 is TGTGCCAGCAGCGCCCGTAATGAGCAGTTCTTC.

The chain has TRBV29-1 and TRBJ2-7; 9 bases map to TRBD1. Germline V CDR1 and CDR2: SQVTM, ANQGSEA. This CDR3 has 13 residues. The junction had 7 bases not matched to a gene; V was cut back by 7 bases and J by 3 bases. The CDR3 DNA follows: TGCAGCGCCACAGGGGGCGGATTCTACGAGCAGTACTTC. This sequence encodes CSATGGGFYEQYF.

This clonotype was picked up many times. The CDR3 is CASSFSSASNYGYTF. The CDR3 region has the DNA TGCGCCAGCAGCTTTTCGTCGGCCTCTAACTATGGCTACACCTTC. The J gene is TRBJ1-2, the V gene TRBV5-1; D remains unclear. The germline V and J ends were trimmed by 2 bases and 0 bases, with 11 bases remaining between them. This CDR3 is 15 amino acids long. Per the germline V gene, CDR1 is SGHRS and CDR2 is YFSETQ.

By frequency in the sample, this clonotype is large (0.1 to 1%). The CDR3 bases are TGCAGTGCTAGAGGGCTCTATAGCAATCAGCCCCAGCATTTT. Protein: CSARGLYSNQPQHF. The chain carries TRBV20-1 and TRBJ1-5; the D is unclear. V was pared by 1 base and J by 0 bases, with 7 bases between. The CDR3 is made up of 14 amino acids. Per the germline V gene, CDR1 is DFQATT and CDR2 is SNEGSKA (reference sequence).

With regard to this clonotype: The junction differs from germline at one of its ends, possibly a read error. The CDR3 nucleotides read TGTGCCACCAGCAGAGAGGAAGCGGGAGAGGCCAATGAGCCGTTCTTC. Amino acid sequence: CATSREEAGEANEPFF. J is TRBJ2-1 and V is TRBV15; TRBD2 aligns across 8 bases. The CDR3 runs to 16 residues. The germline CDR1 and CDR2 sequences are LNHNV and YYDKDF (reference sequence).

This clonotype is medium-sized by share. J is TRBJ1-6 and V is TRBV25-1; perhaps TRBD1 as D (5 bases). The CDR3 is made up of 14 amino acids. The germline gives CDR1 MGHDK, CDR2 SYGVNS. V lost 0 bases and J lost 5, with 5 bases in between. In DNA, the CDR3 is TGTGCCAGCAGTGAATACAGGGATAATTCACCCCTCCACTTT. This encodes CASSEYRDNSPLHF. The full variable domain, with the rest looked up from reference TRBV25-1 and TRBJ1-6, is EADIYQTPRYLVIGTGKKITLECSQTMGHDKMYWYQQDPGMELHLIHYSYGVNSTEKGDLSSESTVSRIRTEHFPLTLESARPSHTSQYLCASSEYRDNSPLHFGNGTRLTVT.

The V and J genes are TRBV19 and TRBJ2-3, with D tentatively TRBD2 (5 bases). Trimming pared 5 bases from V and 2 bases from J, leaving 11 bases between. The CDR3 extends over 14 amino acids. The V gene's germline CDR1 is LNHDA and CDR2 SQIVND (reference sequence). The CDR3, as DNA: TGTGCCAGTAGTGAGTGGAGGCCCACAGATACGCAGTATTTT. It yields the protein CASSEWRPTDTQYF.

This clonotype was recorded only once. An end of the junction differs from the germline gene, which may be a read error. This chain connects TRBV27 to TRBJ1-1; D is unclear. Germline CDR1 reads MNHEY; CDR2 reads SMNVEV (reference sequence). The CDR3 runs to 11 residues. In nucleotides, the CDR3 is TGCGCCACCCGCAAGGACACTGAAGCTTTCTTT. Amino acid sequence: CATRKDTEAFF.

This clonotype was seen at least ten times. The genes are TRBV3-1 and TRBJ1-4; D remains unclear. Germline-derived CDR1 and CDR2 are LGHDT and YNNKEL (reference sequence). The CDR3 is 11 residues long. V lost 1 base and J 14 bases, leaving 8 bases between the germline ends. DNA of the CDR3: TGTGCCAGCAGCCAAGCAGGCTTCCTGTTTTTT. Translating it yields CASSQAGFLFF.

This clonotype came up many times. The chain is built from TRBV6-1 and TRBJ2-3, with D tentatively TRBD1 (7 bases). The CDR3 contains 17 residues. V lost 0 bases, J lost 6 bases, and 19 bases lay in between. Germline V gene lookup returns CDR1 MNHNS and CDR2 SASEGT. The chain's CDR3 is CASSEAGGGFSPDTQYF. The CDR3 DNA reads as TGTGCCAGCAGTGAAGCAGGAGGGGGCTTTTCACCGGATACGCAGTATTTT.

This clonotype was counted at least ten times. The chain combines TRBV18 with TRBJ2-7, with D perhaps TRBD1 or TRBD2 (5 bases each). Trimming removed 0 bases from V and 2 bases from J, with 14 bases in between. The CDR3 loop spans 16 amino acids. The germline V gene encodes CDR1 KGHSH and CDR2 LQKENI. CDR3 DNA sequence: TGTGCCAGCTCACCACCCGGGGCTAGCCTAACCTACGAGCAGTACTTC. Protein: CASSPPGASLTYEQYF.

This clonotype was counted at least ten times. The J gene is TRBJ2-4, the V gene TRBV27; D gene uncertain. Between the trimmed V and J ends, which lost 5 bases and 0 bases, there was a span of 5 bases. Germline loops: CDR1 MNHEY, CDR2 SMNVEV (reference sequence). The CDR3 length is 13 residues. The CDR3 region is CASSDSAKNIQYF. The CDR3 DNA is TGTGCCAGCAGTGACTCAGCCAAAAACATTCAGTACTTC.

This clonotype was counted ten times or more. The rearrangement uses TRBV6-1 and TRBJ1-5; D not certain. The CDR3 runs to 14 residues. With 6 bases removed from V and 0 bases from J, the gap between germline ends came to 9 bases. Germline V gene data show CDR1 as MNHNS and CDR2 as SASEGT. CDR3 amino acids: CASSRDYSNQPQHF. The CDR3 DNA is TGTGCCAGCAGCCGTGATTATAGCAATCAGCCCCAGCATTTT.

This clonotype has ten or more counts. The chain has TRBV2 and TRBJ1-5; 9 bases fit TRBD1. Germline CDR1 is SNHLY and CDR2 is FYNNEI. This CDR3 has 14 amino acids. The V segment lost 6 bases and the J segment 8 bases; nucleotides outside the gene matches: 8. CDR3 loop: CASRPDRGVEPQHF. CDR3 coding DNA: TGTGCCAGCAGACCGGACAGGGGAGTGGAGCCCCAGCATTTT.

This clonotype has a count of ten or more. V usage is TRBV4-1 and J usage is TRBJ1-1, with D possibly TRBD1 on 5 matching bases. V lost 3 bases, J lost 0 bases, and 14 bases lay in between. This CDR3 region has 16 residues. CDR1 MGHRA and CDR2 YSYEKL come from the germline V gene. CDR3 coding DNA: TGCGCCAGCAGCCAGCAAGGGCGGGGGATGAACACTGAAGCTTTCTTT. Translating gives CASSQQGRGMNTEAFF.

This clonotype came up many times. The gene calls are TRBV20-1 and TRBJ1-6; 7 bases align to TRBD1. Germline-derived CDR1 and CDR2 are DFQATT and SNEGSKA (reference sequence). CDR3 length: 16 residues. V lost 0 bases, J lost 8 bases, and 10 bases stayed unmatched. Here the CDR3 reads CSARDQKTGRDSPLHF. CDR3 nucleotide sequence: TGCAGTGCTAGAGACCAAAAGACAGGGCGGGATTCACCCCTCCACTTT.

Comments on this clonotype: The germline gene is not matched at one end of the junction; a read error may be the cause. The V gene is TRBV30, the J gene TRBJ1-5; TRBD1 is a possible D gene (6 bases). Germline V gene sequence: CDR1 GTSNPN, CDR2 SVGIG (reference sequence). The CDR3 extends over 15 amino acids. CDR3 DNA sequence: TGTGCCTGGACTCAGAGTCCCGGACAGTATCAGCCCCAGTACTTT. Its translation: CAWTQSPGQYQPQYF. The full variable domain, completed using reference TRBV30 and TRBJ1-5, is SQTIHQWPATLVQPVGSPLSLECTVEGTSNPNLYWYRQAAGRGLQLLFYSVGIGQISSEVPQNLSASRPQDRQFILSSKKLLLSDSGFYLCAWTQSPGQYQPQYFGDGTRLSIL.

This clonotype was seen at least ten times. The chain joins TRBV12-3 or TRBV12-4 to TRBJ2-5; D uncertain. The CDR3 runs to 13 residues. V was pared by 5 bases and J by 5 bases, with 12 bases between. CDR3 in amino acids: CASSPPLGETQYF. DNA for the CDR3: TGTGCCAGCAGTCCCCCCCTCGGGGAGACCCAGTACTTC.

This clonotype has a count of ten or more. The chain combines TRBV7-6 with TRBJ1-6; D not certain. The CDR3 totals 15 residues. Deletions cut 2 bases from V and 7 bases from J, with 12 bases between. CDR1 and CDR2 (germline): SGHVS, FNYEAQ. The CDR3 sequence: CASSLLGLVNSPLHF. The CDR3, as DNA: TGTGCCAGCAGCTTACTCGGACTCGTGAATTCACCCCTCCACTTT.

This clonotype is labeled medium-sized (0.01 to 0.1%). The V call is TRBV2, the J call TRBJ1-1; no firm D call. Germline V gives CDR1 SNHLY, CDR2 FYNNEI. The CDR3 consists of 13 residues. Trimming left V 6 bases short and J 3 bases short, with 11 bases between. CDR3 protein: CASRYTVDTEAFF. CDR3 coding DNA: TGTGCCAGCAGATATACGGTAGACACTGAAGCTTTCTTT.